The clone carrying this T cell receptor (beta chain) ranks as large. Its antigen remains unidentified. Germline-derived CDR1 and CDR2 are SNHLY and FYNNEI. The length of the CDR3 is 14 residues. Trimming cost V 6 bases and J 5 bases, with 14 bases left between them. This specimen belongs to a study of circulating CD8 cells and anti-PD-1 response in melanoma. Live CD3+CD8+TCRalphabeta+ cells were sorted into four subsets by PD-1 and/or TIGIT. Each library started from roughly 16 ng of total RNA using the QIAseq Immune Repertoire TCR panel. TCRdb analysed the reads with MiXCR anew, one entry per CDR3 protein. The table lists approximately 740 distinct CDR3 sequences, 4% to 5.5% of them singletons. Study-level points and caveats: DNEG was most diverse; TIGIT repertoires were least diverse.

This sequence originates from a human donor with melanoma. J is TRBJ2-1 and V is TRBV2; D possibly corresponds to TRBD2 (6 bases). The specimen comprised CD8+ T cells from PBMCs, sampled at baseline or after one month of anti-PD-1 therapy (not recorded which). The CDR3 region is CASRPPGGDNEQFF. In nucleotides, the CDR3 is TGTGCCAGCAGGCCCCCAGGAGGGGACAATGAGCAGTTCTTC.